This T cell receptor beta chain was profiled in a study of T cells in Graves' hyperthyroidism and ophthalmopathy. TCR beta CDR3 sequences were amplified from RNA transcripts. The TCR CDR3 was amplified in a first-round RT-PCR using the HTBI primer set. TCRdb re-called the multiplex PCR reads with MiXCR, one entry per CDR3 protein. Of hundreds of thousands of distinct CDR3 sequences in the sample, around 39% were seen once. This clonotype was counted many times. The CDR3 covers 15 residues. Germline CDR1 is MGHDK and CDR2 is SYGVNS. V lost 4 bases and J lost 4; bases outside the gene matches: 8. Sequenced: blood. The V call is TRBV25-1, the J call TRBJ1-2; 8 bases match TRBD1. The receptor was derived from a man aged 18 to 30 with Graves' hyperthyroidism. DNA of the CDR3: TGTGCCAGCAGTGCAAGGGACAGGCCCTCCTATGGCTACACCTTC. Its protein product is CASSARDRPSYGYTF.